The sequence of this TCR beta chain was determined in a study of cytomegalovirus exposure and HLA in healthy donors (dated by TCRdb to 2016 to 2017). Concerning the study at large: An earlier analysis of 587 of the donors reported about 250 Gb of sequence data and around 110 million unique TCR beta sequences from 150 million to 200 million T cells. Roughly 300 gigabases of sequencing data and tens of millions of unique TCR sequences were included in an early release covering roughly 600 HLA-typed donors. The genetic ancestry cluster associated with self-reported Caucasian donors included around four fifths of the approximately 430 genotyped donors. The study aimed to test whether cataloging public T cell receptors could reveal signatures of past pathogen exposure. The study profiled the T cell repertoires of around 700 subjects by immunosequencing and related them to cytomegalovirus serostatus. Along with the roughly 670-subject first cohort, a separate validation cohort of more than 90 different subjects was used. The study combined high-throughput TCR immunosequencing, statistical association of individual TCRs with disease status, and machine learning to predict cytomegalovirus infection status. In a later analysis, previously published TCR beta repertoires from 500 to 750 donors were re-analyzed and high-resolution HLA genotyping was added so that TCR occurrence patterns could be studied. In the later analysis, no new phenotypic data were used to find candidate immune exposures; instead, reliance was placed on TCR beta sequences and their occurrence across donors. An earlier analysis of around 580 of the donors used high-throughput TCR beta sequencing to judge whether each TCR beta V gene segment behaved as functional or pseudogenic. Donor age, sex, ethnicity and CMV serostatus were collected together with the repertoire data. A later genetic analysis took genome-wide SNP genotypes for about 55% of the 666 donors and used that subset as a discovery cohort. Every repertoire in the discovery cohort had been generated on one and the same sequencing platform. Class I and class II HLA loci were covered by the typing at four-digit resolution. Typing coverage varied by locus: about 620-630 donors for A, B, C, DRB1 and DQB1; more than 500 for DQA1; over 600 for DPA1; around 490 for DPB1. Roughly 5 DR-DQ haplotypes were treated as single units for association and clustering because of strong linkage in the cohort. Across some 400 genotyped donors of the cohort, an average of approximately 240,000 unique TCR beta nucleotide sequences per donor were sequenced, and 15% to 20% of those sequences were non-productive.

What the authors observed across the whole study: A later analysis found that HLA-associated TCR beta chains were more clonally expanded and had lower generation probabilities than equally common non-associated chains. In a later analysis, several top co-occurrence clusters were reported to appear linked to parvovirus B19, influenza, CMV and Epstein-Barr virus. In a later genetic analysis, a missense DCLRE1C variant was associated with V-gene and J-gene trimming of TCR beta chains, and the association was replicated in an independent cohort. Most TCR sequences were seen in very few donors, while some public TCRs were found in many individuals. Linkage disequilibrium might explain the correlated functional status among segregating V segments, but an unknown experimental factor could not be ruled out. A later genetic analysis reported fewer N-insertions in productive TCRs among donors in an Asian-associated ancestry cluster than the approximately 670-donor mean. In this cohort, only TCR beta chains were sequenced, and detectable features were limited by the absence of alpha or paired-chain data. In a later analysis, most CMV-associated TCR beta chains were found to appear HLA-restricted, with HLA associations seemingly driven largely by CMV exposure. A few of the identified cytomegalovirus-associated TCR beta chains were confirmed in vitro to be specific for cytomegalovirus antigens. The authors suggested that the approach could potentially be generalized to other disease states and immunological phenotypes. CMV serostatus was the only immune exposure information available for the cohort. Roughly uniform sequencing depth across donors was assumed in presence/absence analyses, although this assumption may not hold. An earlier analysis of approximately 500 of the donors showed that most TCR beta V segments appeared in productive rearrangements either about 90% or about 30% of the time, which broadly matched IMGT annotations. Some IMGT-functional V segments, including TRBV6-2 and TRBV6-3, could not be distinguished by the 87-base-pair reads and were therefore excluded. In a later analysis, 15,000 to 20,000 TCR beta sequences were associated with specific HLA alleles at a false discovery rate of 0.05. Because some donors lacked HLA typing at each locus, the association tests relied only on the typed subset. The classifier was reported to diagnose cytomegalovirus status with high specificity and sensitivity in both the original cohort and the validation cohort. A total of roughly 160 TCR beta chains were listed by the study as associated with cytomegalovirus. A cluster of highly shared sequence variants was judged likely to represent a technical artifact of the sequencing pipeline. In a later analysis, TCR association rates were found to vary across HLA loci, with the most associated TCRs seen for DRB1 alleles and the fewest for HLA-C alleles. Strong co-occurrence of HLA alleles, especially DR and DQ, made assigning TCR associations to individual alleles difficult. A further reported finding was that TCR beta sequences accurately predicted the HLA-A and HLA-B alleles for most subjects in the first cohort. Because counts were too low, about 18 rarely observed V segments, including chromosome 9 orphons, were excluded from the earlier analysis of 500 to 700 of the donors.

The cohort was made up of roughly 670 healthy bone marrow donors. At the time of sampling, all cohort members were nominally healthy, though unrecorded immune exposures were likely present. The donor tested CMV seronegative, placing the donor among the 350 to 400 seronegative members of the cohort. Every donor gave a peripheral blood sample, and the peripheral blood mononuclear cells from that sample were used for TCR beta sequencing. Genomic DNA extraction from the blood cell samples was performed with the Qiagen DNeasy Blood Extraction Kit. Library preparation used the immunoSEQ multiplex PCR assay. The multiplex PCR relied on a mix of 60 forward primers for TCR Vbeta segments and 13 reverse primers for TCR Jbeta segments. A multiplex PCR assay on genomic DNA amplified the CDR3 region of rearranged TCR beta genes. Amplified TCR beta libraries were sequenced as 87-base-pair reads on the Illumina HiSeq System. On the study's bioinformatics: A later analysis tallied about 77 million unique TCR beta chains across the approximately 670 repertoires, and approximately 12 million of those chains were shared by two or more donors. A nearest-neighbor algorithm error-corrected the raw reads and collapsed the reads into unique sequences, merging closely related sequences to remove PCR and sequencing errors. Alignment of CDR3 sequences to IMGT reference sequences was used to assign V, D and J gene segments. Each retained sequence needed at least a six-nucleotide match to both a V gene segment and a J gene segment. A rearrangement counted as productive if the CDR3 had no stop codons and remained in frame with V and J, and every other rearrangement counted as non-productive. CDR3 was defined according to IMGT convention as the region running from the second conserved V-encoded cysteine to the conserved J-encoded phenylalanine. The earlier analysis of about 560 of the donors excluded any sequence lacking an unambiguous match to a single V gene segment. An earlier analysis of 587 of the donors called V segments functional above 56.7% productive rearrangements and segregating when the between-donor standard deviation exceeded 5%. To diagnose cytomegalovirus status from the catalog of TCR beta chain sequences, a statistical classification framework was built. In a later analysis, TCR nucleotide sequences were compared against IMGT/GENE-DB human TR gene sequences so that V and J genes could be assigned. A later analysis assigned CDR3 sequences and most-parsimonious VDJ recombination scenarios with the TCRdist pipeline. In a later analysis, each TCR beta chain was defined by its CDR3 amino acid sequence together with its V-gene family, and reads lacking a unique V-gene family were excluded. In a later analysis, 550 to 650 highly shared, low-generation-probability nucleotide sequences were removed to address suspected cross-contamination and a sequencing artifact. A later analysis calculated a clonal expansion index for each public chain from normalized within-repertoire ranks of inferred template counts. In a later analysis, generation probabilities were computed using a VDJ recombination model fitted to out-of-frame rearrangements, and the results were checked against IGoR. A later analysis scored TCR-TCR, TCR-HLA and TCR-CMV co-occurrence with hypergeometric tests, applying a repertoire-size bias correction to TCR pairs. A later analysis estimated false discovery rates by permuting HLA or CMV assignments 20 times. A later analysis grouped co-occurring TCRs with DBSCAN, adding TCRdist sequence similarity when clustering within HLA-allele-positive subsets. For co-occurrence clustering, repertoires with fewer than 30,000 or more than 120,000 public chains were excluded, along with about five repertoires with anomalous nucleotide sharing. Not all clones reach the TCRdb copy of this immuneACCESS table, which keeps in-frame sequences only. Checked studies attribute under half of the gap to unresolved V genes and leave the rest unexplained. V and J calls and clone size are as listed in that table; D and trimming were resolved from the DNA. This sample comprises about 94,000 clones, just under 80% of them detected only once. The ten largest make up 3.5% to 4% of the sample.

At the junction V is shortened by 4 bases and J by 8 bases; bases outside the gene matches: 8. The CDR3, cysteine through phenylalanine, is 14 amino acids long. The read is trimmed to its CDR3 DNA, 42 bases read in frame from base 1. The germline V gene encodes CDR1 SGHDT and CDR2 YYEEEE. The sample holds many counts of this clone. No antigen is known for it. Qualities for individual bases were not recorded, and no much larger clone is one base off. This TCR came from a woman between 40 and 50 years old in good health and CMV-seronegative. Sequenced input: PBMCs. The sequence is built from TRBV5-6 and TRBJ1-4; TRBD1 fits 7 bases in the junction. The CDR3 region reads CASSPTGIGEKLFF. The DNA is TGTGCCAGCAGCCCGACAGGGATTGGGGAAAAACTGTTTTTT.